Below are 31 T cell receptor beta chains sequenced from a single sample in a study of spatial heterogeneity in lung cancer. Time point of the sample: sample taken at primary tumor resection. Unsorted tumor, nontumor lung tissue or cryopreserved PBMC supplied the whole RNA. TCRdb reanalysed the 5' RACE reads using MiXCR and keeps one entry per CDR3 protein. The data contain more than 50,000 distinct CDR3 sequences, roughly 7% of them seen just once; the ten biggest clones take up about 3%. This sample comprised PBMCs, obtained at surgery. These TCRs come from a female donor with early-stage non-small cell lung cancer.

This clonotype has a count of ten or more. The V and J genes are TRBV10-3 and TRBJ2-7; 8 bases align to TRBD2. V was clipped by 6 bases and J by 2 bases; unmatched bases: 6. CDR1 and CDR2 from the germline V gene are ENHRY and SYGVKD. The CDR3 consists of 14 residues. This CDR3 is CAIREPGGTYEQYF. The CDR3 region has the DNA TGTGCCATCAGGGAGCCGGGGGGGACCTACGAGCAGTACTTC.

For this clonotype: This may come from a read error, since a much larger clone is one base off. The rearrangement links TRBV7-2 to TRBJ2-1, with D unresolved. This CDR3 region has 11 residues. In germline, CDR1 is SGHTA, CDR2 FQGNSA. This CDR3 is CACSDRYEQFF. CDR3 nucleotides: TGTGCCTGCAGCGATAGGTATGAGCAGTTCTTC.

The V call is TRBV12-3 or TRBV12-4, the J call TRBJ2-7, with D uncertain. CDR3 length: 11 amino acids. Trimming took off 5 bases at V and 6 bases at J, with 8 bases between the two ends. In DNA form, the CDR3 reads TGTGCCAGCAGTCAAAAGGGCGAGCAGTACTTC. It yields the protein CASSQKGEQYF.

This clonotype was detected ten times or more. The rearrangement uses TRBV28 and TRBJ1-2; unclear D gene. The germline gives CDR1 MDHEN, CDR2 SYDVKM. V was trimmed by 4 bases and J by 5 bases, leaving 8 bases between them. This CDR3 contains 12 residues. The CDR3 loop is CASSSLGYGYTF. Written as DNA, the CDR3 is TGTGCCAGCAGTTCTCTGGGTTATGGCTACACCTTC.

This clonotype has at least ten counts. The rearrangement joins TRBV20-1 to TRBJ2-3; no firm D call. This CDR3 spans 12 amino acids. V shed 4 bases and J shed 2 bases, with 7 bases lying between them. The germline V gene has CDR1 DFQATT and CDR2 SNEGSKA (reference sequence). Here the CDR3 DNA reads TGCAGTGCTACGGATTTCACAGATACGCAGTATTTT. As protein: CSATDFTDTQYF.

This clonotype was seen more than once but under ten times. This chain connects TRBV3-1 to TRBJ2-1; D is unclear. V was cut by 5 bases and J by 8 bases, with 10 bases left in between. The germline CDR1 and CDR2 sequences are LGHDT and YNNKEL (reference sequence). The CDR3 length is 12 residues. CDR3 DNA sequence: TGTGCCAGCAGCTCCCTTATCCATGAGCAGTTCTTC. Translation gives CASSSLIHEQFF.

This clonotype was counted ten times or more. CDR3 bases: TGCAGCGTTGTGGTTGGGCCTCACAATGAGCAGTTCTTC. It codes for CSVVVGPHNEQFF. This chain uses TRBV29-1 with TRBJ2-1, with no clear D. With 4 bases removed from V and 5 bases from J, the gap between germline ends came to 12 bases. This CDR3 has 13 amino acids. Germline V lookup: CDR1 SQVTM, CDR2 ANQGSEA.

In its sample, this clonotype was seen many times. This chain joins TRBV10-1 and TRBJ2-7; unclear D gene. Germline values: CDR1 WNHNN, CDR2 SYGVQD (reference sequence). The CDR3 is made up of 13 amino acids. V dropped 2 bases and J dropped 3 bases, with 8 bases sitting between them. The CDR3 loop reads CASSENIFYEQYF. The CDR3 DNA sequence: TGCGCCAGCAGTGAGAACATTTTCTACGAGCAGTACTTC.

This clonotype was counted ten times or more. The chain uses TRBV4-2 and TRBJ2-5; D perhaps matches TRBD2 (5 bases). The V end was cut by 2 bases, the J end by 5 bases, with 15 bases between. This CDR3 region has 15 residues. CDR1 and CDR2 from the germline V gene are LGHNA and YNFKEQ. In DNA form, the CDR3 reads TGTGCCAGCAGCCAATCCTGGTCCCGAGGGGAGACCCAGTACTTC. Protein sequence: CASSQSWSRGETQYF.

This clonotype showed up just a few times. This chain joins TRBV11-1 and TRBJ2-3; D call uncertain. The CDR3 runs to 16 residues. The V end lost 6 bases, the J end lost 2 bases, and 18 bases lay between the germline ends. Germline CDR1 is SGHAT and CDR2 is FQDESV (reference sequence). The CDR3 DNA sequence: TGTGCCAGCAGTCTTAGCCTCTACTCTTCCACAGATACGCAGTATTTT. Protein product: CASSLSLYSSTDTQYF.

This clonotype occurred many times. The chain employs TRBV18 and TRBJ2-7, with D maybe TRBD1 (5 bases). Between the trimmed V and J ends, which lost 3 bases and 3 bases, there was a span of 12 bases. CDR1 is KGHSH and CDR2 is LQKENI in the germline V gene. This CDR3 spans 14 amino acids. This CDR3 is CASSPRANSYEQYF. The DNA for the CDR3 is TGTGCCAGCTCACCCAGGGCCAATAGCTACGAGCAGTACTTC.

This clonotype has just a few counts. The chain links TRBV4-2 to TRBJ1-1; 8 nucleotides match TRBD1. The V gene's germline CDR1 is LGHNA and CDR2 YNFKEQ. The CDR3 runs to 12 residues. V trimming: 3 bases; J trimming: 8 bases; junction bases outside the gene matches: 2. CDR3 bases: TGTGCCAGCAGCCACGACAGGGGCGAAGCTTTCTTT. It specifies CASSHDRGEAFF.

A few counts support this clonotype. The V and J genes are TRBV5-4 and TRBJ2-1, with D perhaps matching TRBD2 (6 bases). The germline V gene encodes CDR1 SGHNT and CDR2 YYREEE (reference sequence). This CDR3 region has 14 residues. V dropped 3 bases and J dropped 2 bases, with 9 bases sitting between them. The CDR3 sequence: CASSWGDPYNEQFF. DNA for the CDR3: TGTGCCAGCAGCTGGGGGGACCCCTACAATGAGCAGTTCTTC.

The table lists this clonotype with many counts. The junction shows a germline mismatch at one end, possibly a read error. The chain carries TRBV28 and TRBJ1-6; possibly TRBD1 for D (5 bases). Germline loops: CDR1 MDHEN, CDR2 SYDVKM. The CDR3 runs to 14 residues. The CDR3 loop is CASSSGVDNSPLYF. The DNA for the CDR3 is TGTGCCAGCAGTTCGGGGGTGGATAATTCACCCCTCTACTTT.

A few counts support this clonotype. The chain combines TRBV20-1 with TRBJ1-1; 8 bases map to TRBD1. There are 13 residues in the CDR3. Germline V gives CDR1 DFQATT, CDR2 SNEGSKA (reference sequence). V shed 3 bases, J shed 11 bases, and the junction held 11 bases outside the gene matches. The chain's CDR3 is CSASATGGNQAFF. The CDR3 nucleotides are TGCAGTGCTAGTGCTACAGGGGGGAACCAGGCTTTCTTT.

This clonotype appeared many times. This chain uses TRBV15 with TRBJ2-3; the D is unclear. The V gene's germline CDR1 is LNHNV and CDR2 YYDKDF (reference sequence). Trimming cost V 5 bases and J 1 base, with 10 bases left between them. CDR3 length equals 14 residues. The CDR3 DNA reads as TGTGCCACCAGCCGCCCCCGGGGCACAGATACGCAGTATTTT. Its translation is CATSRPRGTDTQYF.

This CDR3 is CASSSTAIESQYF. The CDR3 DNA reads TGTGCCAGCAGCTCCACTGCAATTGAGAGCCAGTACTTC. The chain links TRBV7-8 to TRBJ2-7; D uncertain. This CDR3 is built from 13 residues. Germline-derived CDR1 and CDR2 are SGHVS and FQNEAQ. Trimming removed 4 bases from V and 10 bases from J, with 17 bases in between.

At least ten counts were recorded for this clonotype. The rearrangement joins TRBV28 to TRBJ1-2; D remains ambiguous. Trimming left V 6 bases short and J 8 bases short, with 19 bases between. The CDR3 length is 14 residues. Germline CDR1 is MDHEN and CDR2 is SYDVKM. DNA for the CDR3: TGTGCCAGCAGCACCTCCCCCGGATTACGGGGCTACACCTTC. Translation: CASSTSPGLRGYTF.

This clonotype was recorded only once. A much larger clone lies one base from this, so it may be a read error. J is TRBJ2-5 and V is TRBV7-2, with D possibly TRBD2 on 5 matching bases. The V gene lost 4 bases and the J gene lost 4 bases, with 22 bases spanning the gap. CDR1 is SGHTA and CDR2 is FQGNSA in the germline V gene. This CDR3 has 17 residues. CDR3 sequence: CTSSSGQRVPFVETQYF. The CDR3 DNA reads as TGTACCAGCAGCTCCGGTCAGAGGGTCCCCTTCGTAGAGACCCAGTACTTC.

The table lists this clonotype with many counts. V gene TRBV7-2 combines with J gene TRBJ2-3; D is perhaps TRBD2 (6 bases). The germline V gene encodes CDR1 SGHTA and CDR2 FQGNSA. Trimming shortened V by 6 bases and J by 6 bases, and 13 bases separated the two germline ends. There are 13 residues in the CDR3. As DNA, the CDR3 is TGTGCCAGCAGTAAAGGGAGGTTGGATACGCAGTATTTT. Its protein product is CASSKGRLDTQYF.

This clonotype was recorded many times. V gene TRBV6-5 combines with J gene TRBJ2-1, with 14 bases matching TRBD2. Germline V CDR1 and CDR2: MNHEY, SVGAGI. V gave up 4 bases and J gave up 11 bases; unmatched junction bases: 10. The CDR3 loop spans 16 amino acids. The CDR3 nucleotides are TGTGCCAGCAGTTCCGGGACTAGCGGGGGCCCGCGTAAGCAGTTCTTC. It codes for CASSSGTSGGPRKQFF.

This clonotype was observed many times. The chain employs TRBV7-9 and TRBJ2-1; TRBD1 might be the D (7 bases). This CDR3 spans 15 amino acids. The V end was cut by 1 base, the J end by 10 bases, with 17 bases between. Germline CDR1 is SEHNR and CDR2 is FQNEAQ (reference sequence). The CDR3 sequence is CASSLDRGGTGEQFF. Written as DNA, the CDR3 is TGTGCCAGCAGCTTAGACAGGGGAGGAACGGGAGAGCAGTTCTTC.

This clonotype came up many times. The V and J genes are TRBV20-1 and TRBJ2-2; D is undetermined. V was pared by 5 bases and J by 4 bases, with 11 bases between. This CDR3 spans 13 amino acids. CDR1 is DFQATT, CDR2 SNEGSKA, per germline (reference sequence). CDR3 residues: CSAWEEPTGELFF. CDR3 coding DNA: TGCAGTGCTTGGGAAGAGCCCACCGGGGAGCTGTTTTTT.

The chain joins TRBV5-8 to TRBJ2-1; 10 nucleotides align to TRBD2. The CDR3 spans 15 residues. J was trimmed by 4 bases and V by 4 bases; bases with no gene match: 5. Germline V gives CDR1 SGHTS, CDR2 YDEGEE. The CDR3 loop reads CASSIGTSEYNEQFF. The CDR3 DNA reads as TGTGCCAGCAGCATTGGGACTAGCGAGTACAATGAGCAGTTCTTC.

The sample holds many counts of this clonotype. The chain couples TRBV20-1 to TRBJ2-3; 7 positions match TRBD1. The CDR3 has 12 amino acids. Looked up from germline, CDR1 is DFQATT and CDR2 is SNEGSKA (reference sequence). Trimming removed 6 bases from V and 6 bases from J; junction bases left unmatched: 6. CDR3 residues: CSAGTDRDTQYF. The CDR3 DNA is TGCAGTGCCGGGACGGACAGGGATACGCAGTATTTT.

Comment on this clonotype: A much larger clone is a single base away; this may be a read error. The V gene is TRBV28, the J gene TRBJ1-2, with D possibly being TRBD1 (6 bases). Between the trimmed V and J ends, which lost 4 bases and 8 bases, there was a span of 14 bases. From germline, CDR1 is MDHEN and CDR2 SYDVKM. This CDR3 is 13 amino acids long. The chain's CDR3 is CASSSQGTRGYTF. CDR3 in DNA: TGTGCCAGCAGTTCCCAGGGGACTCGGGGCTACACCTTC.

This clonotype occurred many times. The chain has TRBV28 and TRBJ1-6; 9 bases fit TRBD1. Germline V gene data show CDR1 as MDHEN and CDR2 as SYDVKM. The CDR3 runs 14 residues. After removal of 6 bases from V and 10 bases from J, the junction contained 7 bases not matched to a gene. The CDR3 here is CASRAGQGRSPLHF. The CDR3 nucleotides are TGTGCCAGCAGAGCCGGACAGGGGAGATCACCCCTCCACTTT.

This clonotype was detected only a few times. V gene TRBV4-2 combines with J gene TRBJ2-5; no firm D call. The germline gives CDR1 LGHNA, CDR2 YNFKEQ. This CDR3 has 16 residues. The V and J ends lost 1 base and 5 bases respectively, with 17 bases between them. The DNA of the CDR3 is TGTGCCAGCAGCCAAGGTGGTACGGGTGGGTCGGAGACCCAGTACTTC. Its protein product is CASSQGGTGGSETQYF.

In its sample, this clonotype was seen many times. The chain uses TRBV6-5 and TRBJ2-1; D assignment may be TRBD1 or TRBD2 (5 bases each). Looked up from germline, CDR1 is MNHEY and CDR2 is SVGAGI. V was cut by 6 bases and J by 5 bases, with 17 bases left in between. CDR3 length: 15 residues. CDR3 in amino acids: CASSPHLGVDNEQFF. Written as DNA, the CDR3 is TGTGCCAGCAGCCCCCACTTGGGGGTTGACAATGAGCAGTTCTTC.

This clonotype was found a few times. The chain is built from TRBV9 and TRBJ2-3, with 12 bases identical to TRBD2. V dropped 4 bases and J dropped 5; count of bases not matched to a gene: 8. CDR1 and CDR2 (germline): SGDLS, YYNGEE. This CDR3 is 16 amino acids long. The CDR3, as DNA: TGTGCCAGCAGCTCCGGGAGACTAGCGGGAGTAGATACGCAGTATTTT. This translates into CASSSGRLAGVDTQYF.

This clonotype was seen many times. The CDR3 spells CASSALGLAGAETQYF. Written as DNA, the CDR3 is TGTGCCAGCAGCGCCCTGGGACTAGCGGGTGCAGAGACCCAGTACTTC. The chain combines TRBV9 with TRBJ2-5, with 12 bases that match TRBD2. Germline loops: CDR1 SGDLS, CDR2 YYNGEE. The CDR3 is made up of 16 amino acids. Unmatched junction bases numbered 7, after V lost 3 bases and J lost 4 bases.